This T cell receptor (beta chain) was recorded in a study of T cells expressing NK-cell markers. General study results and limits: About 1.0-8% of CD8+ T cells in about six donors belonged to dominant NKG2C+ clonotypes.

As to this clonotype: The antigen remains undetermined.

Germline V gene lookup returns CDR1 MGHRA and CDR2 YSYEKL. The CDR3 extends over 14 amino acids. TCRdb reprocessed the 5' RACE reads, keeping one entry per CDR3 protein, no DNA. The sample table sets out some 500,000 distinct CDR3 sequences. Sequenced input: blood T cells: a sorted CD56 or NKG2C T cell subset, CD4+ or CD8+ T cells, or bulk PBMC T cells (not recorded which). The chain carries TRBV4-1 and TRBJ1-2; TCRdb designates TRBD1, a call that cannot be tested without DNA. This TCR derives from a woman aged 45-59 years in good health. The CDR3 region is CASSQTDGTGGYTF.